These T cell receptor beta chains were read from a single sample in a study of shared clonotypes between healthy human individuals. TCRdb's copy holds only in-frame clones and misses some; the assay was immunoSEQ multiplex PCR. The sample gives around 2,000,000 clones, roughly 91% of which show up once; 1.7% is in the top ten. Material for sequencing was naive CD8+ T cells from PBMCs. The receptors here all came from a man between 18 and 35 years old in good health. Some clones in this sample may be carry-over from other donors' samples. Each CDR3 is given with its conserved first and last residue. The order of the fields is clone size, D gene, J gene, V gene, CDR3 protein, CDR3 DNA. D genes are given only for firm matches. Clone size, where shown, is once, few, many, or a class for clones that have expanded.

>once|TRBD1|TRBJ1-3|TRBV5-4
CASSQDRAPNTIYF
TGTGCCAGCAGCCAGGACAGGGCCCCAAACACCATATATTTT
>.|.|TRBJ1-3|TRBV11-1
CASSRYNLQRNTIYF
TGTGCCAGCAGCCGTTATAACCTTCAGCGAAACACCATATATTTT
>.|.|TRBJ2-6|TRBV6-6
CASTLTGTGANVLTF
TGTGCCAGCACCCTTACGGGAACTGGGGCCAACGTCCTGACTTTC
>.|TRBD1|TRBJ1-1|TRBV2
CASSPTGASTATFF
TGTGCCAGCAGTCCGACAGGGGCTTCGACGGCGACTTTCTTT
>.|.|TRBJ2-5|TRBV5-1
CASSLVSILETQYF
TGCGCCAGCAGCTTGGTTTCCATTCTTGAGACCCAGTACTTC
>.|.|TRBJ1-2|TRBV6-5
CAATRGVRYGYTF
TGTGCCGCGACGAGGGGGGTTCGATATGGCTACACCTTC
>once|.|TRBJ2-2|TRBV6-5
CASSYLRGLTGELFF
TGTGCCAGCAGTTACCTGCGGGGGCTGACCGGGGAGCTGTTTTTT
>.|TRBD2|TRBJ2-5|TRBV5-1
CASSLYSGGAQETQYF
TGCGCCAGCAGCTTGTATTCGGGAGGGGCCCAAGAGACCCAGTACTTC
>.|.|TRBJ1-5|TRBV7-8
CASSLGPNQPQHF
TGTGCCAGCAGCTTAGGCCCCAATCAGCCCCAGCATTTT
>.|TRBD2|TRBJ2-2|TRBV4-3
CASSQEAREGTGELFF
TGCGCCAGCAGCCAAGAGGCGCGGGAGGGCACCGGGGAGCTGTTTTTT
>.|.|TRBJ2-1|TRBV9
CASSGWGMDEQFF
TGTGCCAGCAGCGGGTGGGGGATGGATGAGCAGTTCTTC
>.|.|TRBJ1-1|TRBV15
CATSRDGGNTEAFF
TGTGCCACCAGCAGAGATGGGGGGAACACTGAAGCTTTCTTT
>.|.|TRBJ2-7|TRBV27
CASSPSEGERPYEQYF
TGTGCCAGCAGTCCCTCCGAGGGGGAACGGCCTTACGAGCAGTACTTC
>once|TRBD1|TRBJ1-2|TRBV6-1
CASSEALWTGDGYTF
TGTGCCAGCAGTGAAGCCCTGTGGACAGGGGACGGCTACACCTTC
>.|TRBD2|TRBJ2-3|TRBV7-7
CASSLGLAAADTQYF
TGTGCCAGCAGCTTAGGACTAGCGGCGGCAGATACGCAGTATTTT
>.|TRBD1|TRBJ1-2|TRBV7-9
CASSTVGTGKNFYGYTF
TGTGCCAGCAGCACTGTCGGGACAGGGAAAAACTTCTATGGCTACACCTTC
>once|TRBD2|TRBJ2-7|TRBV27
CASSPGGKQYF
TGTGCCAGCAGTCCCGGGGGGAAGCAGTACTTC
>few|.|TRBJ1-1|TRBV19
CASSWVFTAEAFF
TGTGCCAGTAGTTGGGTGTTTACCGCTGAAGCTTTCTTT
>.|.|TRBJ2-3|TRBV7-8
CASSLEGTQYF
TGTGCCAGCAGCCTGGAGGGTACGCAGTATTTT
>.|TRBD2|TRBJ2-2|TRBV27
CASLRTSKSGELFF
TGTGCCAGCCTCCGGACTAGTAAGTCCGGGGAGCTGTTTTTT
>.|.|TRBJ2-7|TRBV11-2
CASSLSSYEQYF
TGTGCCAGCAGCCTGAGCTCCTACGAGCAGTACTTC
>.|TRBD2|TRBJ2-1|TRBV5-1
CASSLGTLSGSVDEQFF
TGCGCCAGCAGCTTGGGAACCCTTAGCGGGAGCGTTGATGAGCAGTTCTTC
>.|.|TRBJ2-3|TRBV9
CASSVKEWGLTDTQYF
TGTGCCAGCAGCGTGAAGGAGTGGGGATTGACAGATACGCAGTATTTT
>.|.|TRBJ2-7|TRBV5-8
CASSLVPSEVYEQYF
TGTGCCAGCAGCTTAGTCCCTAGCGAGGTCTACGAGCAGTACTTC
>.|.|TRBJ2-7|TRBV7-9
CASSSRLGRTAYEQYF
TGTGCCAGCAGCTCCAGACTAGGCCGGACTGCCTACGAGCAGTACTTC
>.|.|TRBJ1-1|TRBV13
CASSSATTVNTEAFF
TGTGCCAGCAGCTCCGCGACGACGGTGAACACTGAAGCTTTCTTT
>.|.|TRBJ2-5|TRBV7-2
CASSSRTGTQETQYF
TGTGCCAGCAGCTCAAGGACCGGGACCCAAGAGACCCAGTACTTC
>.|.|TRBJ2-7|TRBV6-4
CASSERLASEQYF
TGTGCCAGCAGTGAACGTCTAGCAAGCGAGCAGTACTTC
>.|TRBD2|TRBJ2-2|TRBV13
CASSLGLAGDTGELFF
TGTGCCAGCAGCTTAGGTCTAGCGGGAGACACCGGGGAGCTGTTTTTT
>.|TRBD2|TRBJ2-7|TRBV4-3
CASSQDGVLGGGPYEQYF
TGCGCCAGCAGCCAAGATGGGGTTTTGGGGGGAGGGCCGTACGAGCAGTACTTC
>.|.|TRBJ1-2|TRBV9
CASSVDTGHYGYTF
TGTGCCAGCAGCGTAGATACAGGACACTATGGCTACACCTTC
>.|.|TRBJ2-2|TRBV28
CASSFRQGMNTGELFF
TGTGCCAGCAGTTTCCGGCAGGGAATGAACACCGGGGAGCTGTTTTTT
>.|.|TRBJ2-1|TRBV19
CASSHRDYNEQFF
TGTGCCAGTAGCCACCGGGACTACAATGAGCAGTTCTTC
>.|TRBD2|TRBJ2-7|TRBV7-9
CASSLTSGRIYEQYF
TGTGCCAGCAGCCTTACTAGCGGGAGAATCTACGAGCAGTACTTC
>.|.|TRBJ2-3|TRBV13
CASSDFTDTQYF
TGTGCCAGCAGCGACTTCACAGATACGCAGTATTTT
>.|.|TRBJ2-7|TRBV29-1
CSVLTSSSYEQYF
TGCAGCGTTCTAACTAGCAGTTCCTACGAGCAGTACTTC
>.|TRBD2|TRBJ2-2|TRBV19
CASIGLAENTGELFF
TGTGCCAGTATTGGACTAGCGGAAAACACCGGGGAGCTGTTTTTT
>.|.|TRBJ1-4|TRBV2
CASSFRGGVAEKLFF
TGTGCCAGCAGTTTTCGAGGAGGGGTCGCTGAAAAACTGTTTTTT
>.|TRBD1|TRBJ1-5|TRBV6-4
CASSDTPADRGREGAQHF
TGTGCCAGCAGTGACACCCCGGCGGACAGGGGCCGTGAGGGGGCCCAGCATTTT
>.|TRBD1|TRBJ1-5|TRBV27
CASSPDRVGQPQHF
TGTGCCAGCAGCCCGGACAGGGTGGGTCAGCCCCAGCATTTT
>.|TRBD2|TRBJ2-3|TRBV7-2
CASSPGLAPTPDTQYF
TGTGCCAGCAGCCCTGGACTAGCGCCAACCCCGGATACGCAGTATTTT
>.|.|TRBJ2-3|TRBV6-1
CASRDLGYTQYF
TGTGCCAGCAGAGACTTGGGATATACGCAGTATTTT
>.|.|TRBJ2-7|TRBV4-1
CASSQENRVGYEQYF
TGCGCCAGCAGCCAGGAAAACAGGGTGGGTTACGAGCAGTACTTC
>.|TRBD2|TRBJ2-7|TRBV4-2
CASSQERREPYEQYF
TGTGCCAGCAGCCAAGAGAGGCGGGAGCCCTACGAGCAGTACTTC
>.|.|TRBJ2-7|TRBV27
CAAAYEQYF
TGTGCCGCCGCCTACGAGCAGTACTTC
>.|.|TRBJ2-1|TRBV7-3
CASSPHGSYNEQFF
TGTGCCAGCAGCCCTCACGGATCCTACAATGAGCAGTTCTTC
>.|TRBD2|TRBJ2-1|TRBV28
CASSLRLAGGEGSDNEQFF
TGTGCCAGCAGTTTAAGACTAGCGGGAGGGGAAGGTTCGGACAATGAGCAGTTCTTC
>.|.|TRBJ2-5|TRBV4-2
CASSRITDDGRETQYF
TGTGCCAGCAGCCGGATTACAGATGATGGACGAGAGACCCAGTACTTC
>.|TRBD1|TRBJ1-4|TRBV13
CASNLRDSNEKLFF
TGTGCCAGCAACCTCCGGGACAGTAATGAAAAACTGTTTTTT
>.|.|TRBJ2-7|TRBV7-9
CASSGPRGLSYEQYF
TGTGCCAGCAGCGGACCGAGGGGTTTATCCTACGAGCAGTACTTC
>.|.|TRBJ1-5|TRBV30
CAWTTGTPNRQPQHF
TGTGCCTGGACAACCGGGACACCAAATCGTCAGCCCCAGCATTTT
>once|.|TRBJ2-7|TRBV21-1
CASSTLGQSSYEQYF
TGTGCCAGCAGCACACTGGGACAGAGCTCCTACGAGCAGTACTTC